This TCR beta chain was retrieved from a study of regulatory T cells in long-lasting Graves disease. Whole-study findings and limits: Among samples with persistent disease, TRBV28, TRBJ1-2 and TRBJ2-5 were favored.

Construction of TCR beta libraries relied on iRepertoire HTBI primers and on Arm-PCR targeting CDR3 regions. MiXCR was run by TCRdb on the multiplex PCR reads, yielding one entry per CDR3 protein. The sample has roughly 700,000 distinct CDR3 sequences, 25% to 30% seen once; the top ten hold under 50%. Time point given: persistent/refractory GD, antithyroid drugs over 5 years with positive TRAb. With RNA extracted from PBMCs as input, the TCR library was made. Graves' disease diagnosis used American Thyroid Association guidelines. Peripheral blood, roughly 8.8 milliliters of it, was drawn into EDTA tubes. This clonotype was counted many times. The antigen remains undetermined. The germline gives CDR1 SEHNR, CDR2 FQNEAQ (reference sequence). Trimming shortened V by 7 bases and J by 4 bases, and 10 bases separated the two germline ends. The CDR3 is 12 amino acids.

The chain links TRBV7-9 to TRBJ2-5; TRBD1 is a possible D gene (5 bases). The material was peripheral blood mononuclear cells (PBMCs), obtained when the disease was refractory, from a patient treated with antithyroid drugs. The sequence derives from a female donor with Graves disease. The CDR3 coding sequence is TGTGCCAGCACCAGGGTGGGAGAGACCCAGTACTTC. This codes for CASTRVGETQYF.